Each of the 27 T cell receptor beta chains below was sequenced from the same sample in a study of CD4+ T cells in melanoma. Assay used: immunoSEQ multiplex PCR; TCRdb lists only in-frame clones, some missing. Counted here are roughly 150,000 clones, 92% occurring once; the ten biggest clones make up about 1.6%. The receptor set was obtained from a human donor with melanoma.

The V and J genes are TRBV4-1 and TRBJ1-4; D is unresolved. The V gene lost 3 bases and the J gene lost 8 bases, with 13 bases spanning the gap. CDR3 length: 14 residues. Per the germline V gene, CDR1 is MGHRA and CDR2 is YSYEKL. The CDR3 region is CASSQSQTREKLFF. The CDR3 DNA reads TGCGCCAGCAGCCAGTCGCAGACCCGGGAAAAACTGTTTTTT.

This chain uses TRBV6-1 with TRBJ1-2; D gene unclear. The CDR3 loop spans 16 amino acids. Germline V lookup: CDR1 MNHNS, CDR2 SASEGT. V gave up 3 bases and J gave up 0 bases, with 14 bases separating them. The CDR3 DNA follows: TGTGCCAGCAGTGATGGGCGGGCTTTAGCTAACTATGGCTACACCTTC. Its protein is CASSDGRALANYGYTF.

The chain uses TRBV19 and TRBJ1-4, with 9 bases identical to TRBD1. The CDR3 sequence is 14 residues long. Germline V CDR1 and CDR2: LNHDA, SQIVND (reference sequence). V lost 7 bases, J lost 4 bases, and 4 bases stayed unmatched. Here the CDR3 DNA reads TGTGCCAGTACCCCGGGACAGGGTAATGAAAAACTGTTTTTT. Its translation: CASTPGQGNEKLFF.

The rearrangement links TRBV9 to TRBJ1-6, with a possible D match to TRBD1 (5 bases). V was cut by 0 bases and J by 5 bases, with 9 bases left in between. This CDR3 spans 15 amino acids. Germline values: CDR1 SGDLS, CDR2 YYNGEE. The CDR3 here is CASSVEGINNSPLHF. The CDR3 DNA follows: TGTGCCAGCAGCGTAGAGGGGATTAATAATTCACCCCTCCACTTT.

The rearrangement joins TRBV2 to TRBJ2-7; the D gene is possibly TRBD2 (6 bases). This CDR3 contains 14 residues. Germline V lookup: CDR1 SNHLY, CDR2 FYNNEI. Trimming took off 3 bases at V and 5 bases at J, with 14 bases between the two ends. CDR3 protein: CASSELGGVDEQYF. CDR3 sequence (DNA): TGTGCCAGCAGTGAGTTAGGAGGGGTCGACGAGCAGTACTTC. Using reference TRBV2 and TRBJ2-7 for the parts outside the CDR3, the full variable domain is EPEVTQTPSHQVTQMGQEVILRCVPISNHLYFYWYRQILGQKVEFLVSFYNNEISEKSEIFDDQFSVERPDGSNFTLKIRSTKLEDSAMYFCASSELGGVDEQYFGPGTRLTVT.

This sequence joins TRBV29-1 and TRBJ1-4; TRBD1 aligns across 8 bases. Germline V gene lookup returns CDR1 SQVTM and CDR2 ANQGSEA. This CDR3 contains 13 residues. V lost 7 bases and J lost 5; bases outside the gene matches: 6. CDR3 amino acids: CSAQGQANEKLFF. The CDR3 bases are TGCAGCGCCCAGGGACAGGCAAATGAAAAACTGTTTTTT.

This clone was observed a single time. This chain uses TRBV6-1 with TRBJ1-1; D gene uncertain. The germline CDR1 and CDR2 sequences are MNHNS and SASEGT. The CDR3 totals 11 residues. Trimming cost V 4 bases and J 13 bases, with 13 bases left between them. CDR3 protein: CASSAVAKGFF. The CDR3 DNA follows: TGTGCCAGCAGTGCGGTGGCGAAGGGTTTCTTT.

This clone has only one observation. The gene calls are TRBV18 and TRBJ1-3; 10 bases are a match to TRBD1. CDR1 and CDR2 (germline): KGHSH, LQKENI. The CDR3 consists of 16 residues. Trimming cost V 3 bases and J 2 bases; bases outside gene matches: 4. CDR3 in DNA: TGTGCCAGCTCACCGGGACAGGGGCAGCCTGGAAACACCATATATTTT. Amino acids: CASSPGQGQPGNTIYF.

This rearrangement joins TRBV18 to TRBJ1-1; the D gene is possibly TRBD1 (6 bases). The CDR3 loop spans 15 amino acids. The germline V gene encodes CDR1 KGHSH and CDR2 LQKENI. V shed 2 bases and J shed 2 bases, with 12 bases lying between them. The CDR3 reads CASSPVGAGNTEAFF. Here the CDR3 DNA reads TGTGCCAGCTCACCAGTGGGGGCTGGAAACACTGAAGCTTTCTTT.

V is TRBV28 and J is TRBJ1-3; perhaps TRBD1 as D (5 bases). Trimming stripped 2 bases from V and 9 bases from J, with 17 bases between. Germline V lookup: CDR1 MDHEN, CDR2 SYDVKM. This CDR3 comprises 15 residues. The CDR3 sequence: CASSLLPGPKGTIYF. The CDR3 nucleotides are TGTGCCAGCAGTTTACTTCCGGGGCCGAAGGGCACCATATATTTT.

This rearrangement joins TRBV6-6 to TRBJ2-7; 7 nucleotides agree with TRBD2. V was pared by 6 bases and J by 3 bases, with 8 bases of the junction left unmatched. This CDR3 spans 14 amino acids. In germline, CDR1 is MNHNY, CDR2 SVGAGI (reference sequence). In DNA, the CDR3 is TGTGCCAGCAGCCTCGATCGGACTAGCTACGAGCAGTACTTC. Its protein is CASSLDRTSYEQYF.

The V and J genes are TRBV10-2 and TRBJ2-1; the match to TRBD2 covers 8 bases. V lost 3 bases to trimming and J lost 10 bases; unmatched junction nucleotides: 2. Germline V gene sequence: CDR1 WSHSY, CDR2 SAAADI. The CDR3 is 12 residues long. CDR3: CASSDRGGEQFF. The CDR3 DNA reads TGCGCCAGCAGTGATCGGGGGGGGGAGCAGTTCTTC.

The chain employs TRBV13 and TRBJ2-7; 7 positions agree with TRBD1. V shed 5 bases, J shed 3 bases, and the junction held 7 bases outside the gene matches. Germline CDR1 PRHDT, CDR2 FYEKMQ (reference sequence). This CDR3 has 14 residues. This chain's CDR3 is CASSPDRDGYEQYF. The CDR3 DNA is TGTGCCAGCAGCCCAGACAGGGACGGCTACGAGCAGTACTTC. Looking up the rest from reference TRBV13 and TRBJ2-7 gives the full variable domain: AAGVIQSPRHLIKEKRETATLKCYPIPRHDTVYWYQQGPGQDPQFLISFYEKMQSDKGSIPDRFSAQQFSDYHSELNMSSLELGDSALYFCASSPDRDGYEQYFGPGTRLTVT.

This chain links TRBV9 with TRBJ1-6; D ambiguous. The ends were cut back, 3 bases at V and 0 bases at J, with 7 bases in the middle. This CDR3 is 15 amino acids long. Germline CDR1 reads SGDLS; CDR2 reads YYNGEE. The CDR3: CASSGGSSYNSPLHF. In DNA, the CDR3 is TGTGCCAGCAGCGGGGGAAGCTCCTATAATTCACCCCTCCACTTT. Looking up the rest from reference TRBV9 and TRBJ1-6 gives the full variable domain: DSGVTQTPKHLITATGQRVTLRCSPRSGDLSVYWYQQSLDQGLQFLIQYYNGEERAKGNILERFSAQQFPDLHSELNLSSLELGDSALYFCASSGGSSYNSPLHFGNGTRLTVT.

The gene calls are TRBV2 and TRBJ2-3; 7 bases map to TRBD1. The length of the CDR3 is 14 residues. After removal of 6 bases from V and 6 bases from J, the junction contained 9 bases not matched to a gene. Germline loops: CDR1 SNHLY, CDR2 FYNNEI. The CDR3 loop is CASRAGTVRDTQYF. CDR3 sequence (DNA): TGTGCCAGCAGGGCCGGGACAGTCAGGGATACGCAGTATTTT.

The V call is TRBV27, the J call TRBJ2-7; D is uncertain. Trimming cost V 2 bases and J 4 bases, with 9 bases left between them. The CDR3 extends over 13 amino acids. Germline CDR1 is MNHEY and CDR2 is SMNVEV (reference sequence). In nucleotides, the CDR3 is TGTGCCAGCAGTTTAAGGGTGGGTTACGAGCAGTACTTC. As protein: CASSLRVGYEQYF.

The table lists this clone with a count of one. The chain joins TRBV5-1 to TRBJ2-4; a possible D gene is TRBD2 (6 bases). Trimming left V 0 bases short and J 9 bases short, with 10 bases between. The germline CDR1 and CDR2 sequences are SGHRS and YFSETQ. This CDR3 comprises 13 residues. The CDR3 sequence: CASSLDPEGIQYF. The CDR3 DNA is TGCGCCAGCAGCTTGGACCCGGAGGGCATTCAGTACTTC.

The chain combines TRBV11-2 with TRBJ1-2; 7 positions match TRBD1. With V trimmed by 5 bases and J by 7 bases, 10 bases remained unmatched. In germline, CDR1 is SGHAT, CDR2 FQNNGV. The CDR3 covers 14 residues. CDR3 bases: TGTGCCAGCAGCCCCGCGGACAGGATCTCTGGCTACACCTTC. This codes for CASSPADRISGYTF.

The V and J genes are TRBV7-6 and TRBJ1-1, with 7 bases that match TRBD1. The CDR3 runs to 16 residues. CDR1 and CDR2 (germline): SGHVS, FNYEAQ. V was clipped by 1 base and J by 3 bases; unmatched bases: 8. The CDR3, as DNA: TGTGCCAGCAGCTTAGGGGCAGGGGGGGAATACACTGAAGCTTTCTTT. Translation gives CASSLGAGGEYTEAFF. Based on the CDR3 plus reference TRBV7-6 and TRBJ1-1, the full variable domain is GAGVSQSPRYKVTKRGQDVALRCDPISGHVSLYWYRQALGQGPEFLTYFNYEAQQDKSGLPNDRFSAERPEGSISTLTIQRTEQRDSAMYRCASSLGAGGEYTEAFFGQGTRLTVV.

The CDR3 loop is CASSYGGPRDTQYF. As DNA, the CDR3 is TGTGCCAGCAGTTACGGAGGTCCCCGGGATACGCAGTATTTT. J is TRBJ2-3 and V is TRBV6-5, with D perhaps TRBD2 (5 bases). V was pared by 2 bases and J by 6 bases, with 12 bases between. The CDR3 length is 14 residues. Looked up from germline, CDR1 is MNHEY and CDR2 is SVGAGI.

As concerns this clone: An end of the junction does not agree with germline; a read error may underlie this. Other DNA sequences from this sample encode an identical CDR3 as well. The rearrangement uses TRBV30 and TRBJ2-3; possibly TRBD1 for D (5 bases). This CDR3 spans 14 amino acids. CDR1 is GTSNPN, CDR2 SVGIG, per germline (reference sequence). The CDR3 spells CAWSAGISPNTQYF. As DNA, the CDR3 is TGTGCCTGGAGTGCAGGGATCAGCCCCAATACACAGTATTTT.

This chain joins TRBV6-6 and TRBJ1-5; D is unresolved. V shed 5 bases and J shed 10 bases, with 18 bases lying between them. Germline V gene sequence: CDR1 MNHNY, CDR2 SVGAGI (reference sequence). The CDR3 is 14 residues long. The CDR3 nucleotides read TGTGCCAGCAGTCCAGACCGTGGTACCAGACCCCAGCATTTT. Encoded protein: CASSPDRGTRPQHF.

J is TRBJ2-1 and V is TRBV5-1, with 7 bases matching TRBD2. The J segment lost 4 bases and the V segment lost 7 bases, leaving 8 bases of the junction unmatched. Germline lookup yields CDR1 SGHRS and CDR2 YFSETQ. CDR3 length: 14 residues. The CDR3 DNA reads TGCGCCAGCGCCCTAGCGGTGAATTACAATGAGCAGTTCTTC. Translating gives CASALAVNYNEQFF.

Concerning this clone itself: A much larger clone lies a single base off, so this may be a read error. The CDR3 loop is CASSQGGQPQHF. As DNA, the CDR3 is TGTGCCAGCAGTCAGGGTGGACAGCCCCAGCATTTT. The chain carries TRBV6-5 and TRBJ1-5; D is possibly TRBD1 (5 bases). Trimming left V 5 bases short and J 7 bases short, with 9 bases between. The germline CDR1 and CDR2 sequences are MNHEY and SVGAGI. The length of the CDR3 is 12 residues.

V is TRBV19 and J is TRBJ2-7, with D unclear. The germline gives CDR1 LNHDA, CDR2 SQIVND (reference sequence). The CDR3 has 16 amino acids. V lost 0 bases and J 0 bases, leaving 12 bases between the germline ends. CDR3 region: CASSIEFSVSSYEQYF. For the CDR3, the DNA is TGTGCCAGTAGTATAGAATTCAGCGTTAGCTCCTACGAGCAGTACTTC.

J is TRBJ2-4 and V is TRBV4-2; D might be TRBD2 (7 bases). CDR3 length: 15 amino acids. Germline V gene lookup returns CDR1 LGHNA and CDR2 YNFKEQ. Trimming took 4 bases from V and 9 from J, leaving 19 bases between them. The CDR3 DNA is TGTGCCAGCAGCCGGGGAGAGGGGGGGCAGGGCATTCAGTACTTC. It codes for CASSRGEGGQGIQYF.

The chain is built from TRBV7-2 and TRBJ1-4; D is ambiguous. The V end was cut by 3 bases, the J end by 0 bases, with 8 bases between. CDR3 length equals 15 residues. Germline lookup yields CDR1 SGHTA and CDR2 FQGNSA. CDR3 DNA: TGTGCCAGCAGCTTTGGTCCGGCAACTAATGAAAAACTGTTTTTT. It is translated as CASSFGPATNEKLFF.